The following is a TCR beta chain sequence with its context. The target antigen is unknown. PCR employed 60 Vbeta and 13 Jbeta primers. Some clones are missing from TCRdb's copy, which holds only in-frame ones; the method was immunoSEQ multiplex PCR. Of under 250,000 clones listed, 70% to 80% were seen once; the top ten hold 3.8%. The data originate from a study of cytomegalovirus exposure and HLA in healthy donors. Germline V gene data show CDR1 as SEHNR and CDR2 as FQNEAQ (reference sequence). Trimming removed 4 bases from V and 6 bases from J; junction bases left unmatched: 9. The CDR3 has 16 residues. The study, taken as a whole, reports: Reports indicated that the classifier achieved high specificity and sensitivity in diagnosing cytomegalovirus status. Later analysis associated a missense DCLRE1C variant with TCR beta V- and J-gene trimming. Data from an earlier analysis indicated that most TCR beta V segments were productive either about 90% or about 30% of the time.

The sequence derives from a male donor in good health and CMV-seronegative. The sample consisted of PBMCs. V is TRBV7-9 and J is TRBJ1-4; 9 nucleotides line up with TRBD1. This chain's CDR3 is CASSYRDRVLHEKLFF. DNA for the CDR3: TGTGCCAGCAGCTACCGGGACAGGGTGCTCCATGAAAAACTGTTTTTT.